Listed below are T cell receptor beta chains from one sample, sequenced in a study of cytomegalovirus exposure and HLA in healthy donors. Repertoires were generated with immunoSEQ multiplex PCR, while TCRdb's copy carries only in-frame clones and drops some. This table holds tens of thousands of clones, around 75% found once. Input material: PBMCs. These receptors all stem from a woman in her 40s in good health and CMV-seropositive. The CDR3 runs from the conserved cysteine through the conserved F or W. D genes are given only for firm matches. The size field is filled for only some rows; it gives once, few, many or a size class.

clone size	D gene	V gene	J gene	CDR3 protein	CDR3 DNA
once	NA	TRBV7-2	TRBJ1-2	CASSLVAGVNYGYTF	TGTGCCAGCAGCTTAGTCGCAGGGGTGAACTATGGCTACACCTTC
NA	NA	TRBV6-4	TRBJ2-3	CASSEVGSWATDTQYF	TGTGCCAGCAGTGAGGTTGGATCATGGGCCACAGATACGCAGTATTTT
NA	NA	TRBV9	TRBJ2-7	CASSVEGSEYEQYF	TGTGCCAGCAGCGTCGAGGGATCGGAATACGAGCAGTACTTC
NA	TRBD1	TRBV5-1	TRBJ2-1	CASSLAGQGNNEQFF	TGCGCCAGCAGCTTGGCGGGACAGGGTAACAATGAGCAGTTCTTC
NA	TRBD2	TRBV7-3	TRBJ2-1	CASSRGGLESDNEQFF	TGTGCCAGCAGCCGAGGTGGACTAGAGTCGGACAATGAGCAGTTCTTC
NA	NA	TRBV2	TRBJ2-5	CASSDLSTRETQYF	TGTGCCAGCAGTGATTTGTCGACCAGGGAGACCCAGTACTTC
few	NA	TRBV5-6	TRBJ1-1	CASSLGLLGAQAFF	TGTGCCAGCAGCTTGGGGTTATTGGGGGCACAAGCTTTCTTT
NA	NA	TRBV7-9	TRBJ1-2	CASSLGQSSGYTF	TGTGCCAGCAGCTTAGGACAGTCAAGTGGCTACACCTTC
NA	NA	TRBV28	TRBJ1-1	CATLGEGETEAFF	TGTGCCACCTTGGGAGAGGGAGAGACTGAAGCTTTCTTT
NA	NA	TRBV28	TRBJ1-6	CASSLLNSPLHF	TGTGCCAGCAGTCTCCTCAATTCACCCCTCCACTTT
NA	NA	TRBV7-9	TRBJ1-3	CASSAMTGDSSSGNTIYF	TGTGCCAGCAGCGCCATGACAGGCGATTCCTCCTCTGGAAACACCATATATTTT
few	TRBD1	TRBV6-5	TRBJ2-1	CASIADRGRRNEQFF	TGTGCCAGCATTGCCGACAGGGGGCGACGGAATGAGCAGTTCTTC
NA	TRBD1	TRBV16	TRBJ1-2	CASSLTGGVYGYTF	TGTGCCAGCAGCCTTACAGGGGGCGTCTATGGCTACACCTTC
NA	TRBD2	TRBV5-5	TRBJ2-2	CASSLKWDYNTGELFF	TGTGCCAGCAGCTTGAAGTGGGACTACAACACCGGGGAGCTGTTTTTT
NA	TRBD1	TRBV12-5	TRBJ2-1	CASGLSTGQGVWNEQFF	TGTGCTAGTGGTTTGTCAACGGGACAGGGGGTGTGGAATGAGCAGTTCTTC
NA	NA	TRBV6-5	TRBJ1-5	CASSLRDTNQPQHF	TGTGCCAGCAGCCTCCGGGACACAAATCAGCCCCAGCATTTT
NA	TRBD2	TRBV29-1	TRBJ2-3	CSETLAGSGTQYF	TGCAGCGAGACCCTAGCGGGAAGCGGTACGCAGTATTTT
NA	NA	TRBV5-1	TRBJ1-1	CASSVGGLNTEAFF	TGCGCCAGCTCCGTGGGGGGACTGAACACTGAAGCTTTCTTT
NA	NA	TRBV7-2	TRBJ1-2	CASSSLTQNYGYTF	TGTGCCAGCAGCTCCCTGACACAAAACTATGGCTACACCTTC
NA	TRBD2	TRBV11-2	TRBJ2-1	CASSFQTPSGRAVDEQFF	TGTGCCAGCAGCTTTCAGACGCCCAGCGGGAGGGCCGTAGATGAGCAGTTCTTC
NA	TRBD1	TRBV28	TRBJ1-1	CASSSGTGGWGTEAFF	TGTGCCAGCAGCTCAGGGACAGGGGGCTGGGGCACTGAAGCTTTCTTT
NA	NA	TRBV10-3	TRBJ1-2	CAITKRIRDTNYGYTF	TGTGCCATCACCAAACGAATCAGGGATACTAACTATGGCTACACCTTC
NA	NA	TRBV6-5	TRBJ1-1	CASSYGGVNTEAFF	TGTGCCAGCAGTTACGGGGGGGTGAACACTGAAGCTTTCTTT
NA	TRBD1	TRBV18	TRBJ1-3	CASSPGQELNTIYF	TGTGCCAGCTCACCGGGACAGGAACTAAACACCATATATTTT
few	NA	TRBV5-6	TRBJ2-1	CASRGGTSYNEQFF	TGTGCCAGCCGTGGGGGGACCTCCTACAATGAGCAGTTCTTC